This TCR beta chain is drawn from a study of T-cell memory formation after mild COVID-19. This clonotype was recorded many times. Its antigen is unidentified. Germline CDR1 and CDR2: SGHTA and FQGNSA. The CDR3 has 16 residues. The germline V and J ends were trimmed by 3 bases and 0 bases, with 11 bases remaining between them. Study-level points and caveats: CD4/CD8 balance held among clones contracting day 15 to 85, and later expanders leaned CD4+. Shrinking CD4+ clones were chiefly CM and EM; CD8+ ones were chiefly EMRA.

TCRdb independently ran MiXCR on the 5' RACE reads; one entry per CDR3 protein. The data show roughly 280,000 distinct CDR3 sequences, with 8.2% seen just once and approximately 22% held by the top ten. The sequencing sample was made of PBMCs or a T cell subset sorted from them (not recorded which). The TCR was taken from a man aged 18 to 30 who had mild COVID-19 (a few samples of this study predate the infection). Cell type and time point are not known. The rearrangement joins TRBV7-2 to TRBJ2-2; no reliable D call. The CDR3 region is CASSFSRRSNTGELFF. DNA for the CDR3: TGTGCCAGCAGCTTTAGTCGCAGGTCGAACACCGGGGAGCTGTTTTTT.